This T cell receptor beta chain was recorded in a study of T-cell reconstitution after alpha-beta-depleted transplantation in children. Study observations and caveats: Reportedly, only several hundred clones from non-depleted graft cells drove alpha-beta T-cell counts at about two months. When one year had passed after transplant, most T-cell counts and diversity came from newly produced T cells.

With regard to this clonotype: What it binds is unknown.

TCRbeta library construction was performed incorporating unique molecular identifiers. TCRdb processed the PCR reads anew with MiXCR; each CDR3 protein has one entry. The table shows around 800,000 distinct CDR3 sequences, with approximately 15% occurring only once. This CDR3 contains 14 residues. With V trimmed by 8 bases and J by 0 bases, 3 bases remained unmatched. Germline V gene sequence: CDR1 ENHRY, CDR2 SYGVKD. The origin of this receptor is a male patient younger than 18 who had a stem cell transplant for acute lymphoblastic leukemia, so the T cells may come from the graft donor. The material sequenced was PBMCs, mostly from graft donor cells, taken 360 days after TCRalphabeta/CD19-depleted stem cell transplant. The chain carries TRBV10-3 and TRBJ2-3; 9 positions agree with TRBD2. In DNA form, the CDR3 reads TGTGCCATCGGACTAGCGCAAAGCACAGATACGCAGTATTTT. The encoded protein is CAIGLAQSTDTQYF.